The present entry profiles one TCR beta chain with its context. No antigen is known for it. The V end was cut by 6 bases, the J end by 8 bases, with 19 bases between. The V gene's germline CDR1 is SGHAT and CDR2 FQNNGV. This CDR3 is built from 14 residues. TCR beta libraries used about 2 micrograms of genomic DNA from cryopreserved PBMCs. The sample originates from a study of cytotoxic CD8 clonotypes in ibrutinib-treated CLL. For the study at large: Under twelve relapsed/refractory, more than 14 treatment-naive; under 18 IGHV unmutated.

The assay was immunoSEQ multiplex PCR, and TCRdb's table has in-frame clones only and misses some. The data contain some 130,000 clones, less than 90% of them singletons. The study's findings and limits: Samples were collected at differing times from sustained-remission and progressing patients.

The sequenced sample was PBMCs, obtained after 24 months of ibrutinib treatment. The sequence was obtained from a human donor with chronic lymphocytic leukemia. The chain uses TRBV11-2 and TRBJ1-1, with a weak D call TRBD1 (6 bases). CDR3 residues: CASRVKRGGAEAFF. The CDR3 region has the DNA TGTGCCAGCAGAGTTAAGCGGGGGGGCGCGGAAGCTTTCTTT.